The source of this T cell receptor (beta chain) is a study of blood T cell repertoires in COVID-19. Assignment of participants to cohorts was predicated upon participant-reported clinical history. Authors' methods: Quantification of nucleated cells was approximated via reference gene primer amplification. Data came from immunoSEQ multiplex PCR; TCRdb stores just in-frame clones and leaves some out. The D gene and trimming were derived from the DNA, and the V and J assignments and clone size from that table. The sample shows some 330,000 clones, over 70% of them seen only once. With 0 bases clipped from V and 7 bases from J, the junction kept 6 bases outside the gene matches. Germline V lookup: CDR1 SGHAT, CDR2 FQNNGV. The CDR3 length is 16 residues.

The sequence derives from a young man who had recovered from COVID-19. The V gene is TRBV11-2, the J gene TRBJ1-6; 7 positions match TRBD1. Sequencing was carried out using PBMCs or T cells enriched from blood (not recorded which). In DNA form, the CDR3 reads TGTGCCAGCAGCTTAGAAGGCCGGGACAGCAATTCACCCCTCCACTTT. Protein sequence: CASSLEGRDSNSPLHF.